This TCR beta chain was profiled in a study of cytomegalovirus exposure and HLA in healthy donors. The study ran its PCR with 60 Vbeta and 13 Jbeta primers. The table came from immunoSEQ multiplex PCR; TCRdb's copy has only in-frame clones and leaves some out. Among fewer than 130,000 clones listed, approximately 79% were seen once. CDR3 length: 12 residues. The J segment lost 6 bases and the V segment lost 5 bases, leaving 0 bases of the junction unmatched. Germline V lookup: CDR1 PRHDT, CDR2 FYEKMQ (reference sequence). General study results and limits: V- and J-gene trimming in TCR beta was tied to a missense DCLRE1C variant by an analysis performed later. Specificity of three CMV-associated chains for CMV antigens was verified in vitro.

Concerning this clone itself: Its antigen is currently unknown.

Sequencing used PBMCs. This receptor was identified in a man aged 25-45 years in good health and CMV-seropositive. The V call is TRBV13, the J call TRBJ1-5; 8 nucleotides align to TRBD1. As DNA, the CDR3 is TGTGCCAGCAGCACAGGGGGTCAGCCCCAGCATTTT. It specifies CASSTGGQPQHF.